This T cell receptor (beta chain) is from a study of blood T cell repertoires in COVID-19. Overall study: Spain, Italy and the United States supplied samples that represented acute and convalescent COVID-19. Sources were T cells, B-cell-depleted T cells, or PBMCs; the material itself was cDNA or gDNA.

Under the authors' procedure: Amplification with reference gene primers provided the estimates of nucleated cell counts. The protocol was immunoSEQ multiplex PCR, while the TCRdb copy is restricted to in-frame clones and leaves out a portion. V and J calls and clone size follow that table, whereas D and trimming were derived from the DNA. In the table there are some 250,000 clones, more than 65% of which are singletons. Germline lookup yields CDR1 MDHEN and CDR2 SYDVKM. The V and J ends lost 8 bases and 5 bases respectively, with 19 bases between them. This CDR3 is 15 amino acids long. What was sequenced was peripheral blood. This chain uses TRBV28 with TRBJ1-5; D possibly corresponds to TRBD1 (5 bases). The receptor comes from a woman between 18 and 30 years old with acute or convalescent COVID-19. This CDR3 is CASHLGGRSDQPQHF. The DNA of the CDR3 is TGTGCCAGCCACCTCGGGGGGAGGTCGGATCAGCCCCAGCATTTT.